This TCR beta chain came from a study of cytomegalovirus exposure and HLA in healthy donors. Primers included in the PCR were 60 Vbeta and 13 Jbeta primers. Only in-frame clones appear in the TCRdb table, and some are missing; sequencing was by immunoSEQ multiplex PCR. The table shows a few hundred thousand clones, with 80% to 85% occurring only once. In regard to this clone: Its target is unknown.

Findings and limits, study-wide: Later analysis associated a missense DCLRE1C variant with TCR beta V- and J-gene trimming.

Per the germline V gene, CDR1 is LNHDA and CDR2 is SQIVND (reference sequence). The CDR3 is made up of 13 amino acids. V dropped 3 bases and J dropped 6 bases, with 11 bases sitting between them. J is TRBJ1-1 and V is TRBV19; D is possibly TRBD1 (5 bases). Source material: PBMCs. The source of this sequence is a woman aged 55-75 years in good health and CMV-seropositive. In DNA form, the CDR3 reads TGTGCCAGTAGTATCGCAGGGCTGGCTGAAGCTTTCTTT. Protein: CASSIAGLAEAFF.